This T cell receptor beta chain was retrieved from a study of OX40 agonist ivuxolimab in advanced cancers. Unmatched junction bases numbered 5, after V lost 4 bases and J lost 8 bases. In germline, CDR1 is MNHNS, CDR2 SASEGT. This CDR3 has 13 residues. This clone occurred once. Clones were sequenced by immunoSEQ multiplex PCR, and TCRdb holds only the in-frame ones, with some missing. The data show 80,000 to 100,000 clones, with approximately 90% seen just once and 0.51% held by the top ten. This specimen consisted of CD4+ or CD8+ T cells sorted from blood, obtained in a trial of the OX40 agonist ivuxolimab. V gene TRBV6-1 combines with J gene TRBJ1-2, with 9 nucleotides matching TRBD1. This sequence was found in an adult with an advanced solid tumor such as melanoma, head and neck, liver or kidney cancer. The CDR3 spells CASSGRTGEGYTF. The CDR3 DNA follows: TGTGCCAGCAGTGGGAGGACAGGGGAAGGCTACACCTTC.